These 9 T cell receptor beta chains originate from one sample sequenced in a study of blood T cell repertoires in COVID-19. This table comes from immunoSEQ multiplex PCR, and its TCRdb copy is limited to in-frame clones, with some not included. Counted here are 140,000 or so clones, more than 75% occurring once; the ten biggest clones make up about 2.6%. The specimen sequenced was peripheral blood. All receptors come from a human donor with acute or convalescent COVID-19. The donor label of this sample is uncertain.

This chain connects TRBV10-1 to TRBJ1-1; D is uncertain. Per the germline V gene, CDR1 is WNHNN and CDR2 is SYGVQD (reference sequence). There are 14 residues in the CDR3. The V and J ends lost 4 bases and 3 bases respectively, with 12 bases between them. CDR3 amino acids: CASSGASIDTEAFF. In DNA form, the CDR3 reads TGCGCCAGCAGTGGGGCTTCGATCGACACTGAAGCTTTCTTT.

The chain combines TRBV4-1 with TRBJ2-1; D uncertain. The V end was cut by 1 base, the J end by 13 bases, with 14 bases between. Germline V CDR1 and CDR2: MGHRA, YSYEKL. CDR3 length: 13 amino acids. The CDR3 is CASSQAAVAYQFF. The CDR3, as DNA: TGCGCCAGCAGCCAAGCTGCGGTGGCCTACCAGTTCTTC.

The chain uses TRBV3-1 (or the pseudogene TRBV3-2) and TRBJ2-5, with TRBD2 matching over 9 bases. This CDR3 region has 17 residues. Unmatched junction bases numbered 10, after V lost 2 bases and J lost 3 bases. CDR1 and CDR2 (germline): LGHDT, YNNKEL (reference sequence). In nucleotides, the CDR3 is TGTGCCAGCAGCCAAACATTCGGGACTAGCAGTGAAGAGACCCAGTACTTC. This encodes CASSQTFGTSSEETQYF.

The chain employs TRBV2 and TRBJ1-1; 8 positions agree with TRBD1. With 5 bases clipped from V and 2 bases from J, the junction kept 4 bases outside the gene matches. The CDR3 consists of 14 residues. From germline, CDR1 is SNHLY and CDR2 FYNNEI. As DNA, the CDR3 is TGTGCCAGCAGTCTACAGGGGGGAAACACTGAAGCTTTCTTT. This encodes CASSLQGGNTEAFF.

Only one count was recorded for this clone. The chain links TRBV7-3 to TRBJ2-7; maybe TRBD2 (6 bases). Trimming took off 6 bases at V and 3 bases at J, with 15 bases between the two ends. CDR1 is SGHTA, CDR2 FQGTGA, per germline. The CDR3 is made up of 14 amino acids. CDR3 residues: CASRDQGLHYEQYF. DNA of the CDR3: TGTGCCAGCAGGGACCAGGGACTCCACTACGAGCAGTACTTC.

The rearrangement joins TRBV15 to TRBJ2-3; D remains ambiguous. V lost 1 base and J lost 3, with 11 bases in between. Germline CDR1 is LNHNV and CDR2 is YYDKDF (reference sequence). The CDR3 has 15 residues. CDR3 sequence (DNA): TGTGCCACCAGCAGAGGACTCGCAAAAACAGATACGCAGTATTTT. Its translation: CATSRGLAKTDTQYF.

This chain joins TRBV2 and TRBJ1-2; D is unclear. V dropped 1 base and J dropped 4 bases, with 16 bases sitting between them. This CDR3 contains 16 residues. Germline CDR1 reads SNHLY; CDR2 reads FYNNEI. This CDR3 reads CASSEEAGSLGYGYTF. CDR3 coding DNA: TGTGCCAGCAGTGAAGAAGCGGGGAGTCTAGGCTATGGCTACACCTTC.

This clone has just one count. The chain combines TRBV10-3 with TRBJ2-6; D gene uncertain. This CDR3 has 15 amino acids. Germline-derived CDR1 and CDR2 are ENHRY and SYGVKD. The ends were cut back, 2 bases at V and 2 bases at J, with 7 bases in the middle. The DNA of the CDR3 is TGTGCCATCAGTGAGCCTATACCTGGGGCCAACGTCCTGACTTTC. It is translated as CAISEPIPGANVLTF.

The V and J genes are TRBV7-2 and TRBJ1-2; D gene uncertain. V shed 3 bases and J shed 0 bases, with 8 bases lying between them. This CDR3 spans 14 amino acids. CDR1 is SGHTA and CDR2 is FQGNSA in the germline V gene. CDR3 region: CASSLDSANYGYTF. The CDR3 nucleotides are TGTGCCAGCAGCTTGGACTCCGCTAACTATGGCTACACCTTC.